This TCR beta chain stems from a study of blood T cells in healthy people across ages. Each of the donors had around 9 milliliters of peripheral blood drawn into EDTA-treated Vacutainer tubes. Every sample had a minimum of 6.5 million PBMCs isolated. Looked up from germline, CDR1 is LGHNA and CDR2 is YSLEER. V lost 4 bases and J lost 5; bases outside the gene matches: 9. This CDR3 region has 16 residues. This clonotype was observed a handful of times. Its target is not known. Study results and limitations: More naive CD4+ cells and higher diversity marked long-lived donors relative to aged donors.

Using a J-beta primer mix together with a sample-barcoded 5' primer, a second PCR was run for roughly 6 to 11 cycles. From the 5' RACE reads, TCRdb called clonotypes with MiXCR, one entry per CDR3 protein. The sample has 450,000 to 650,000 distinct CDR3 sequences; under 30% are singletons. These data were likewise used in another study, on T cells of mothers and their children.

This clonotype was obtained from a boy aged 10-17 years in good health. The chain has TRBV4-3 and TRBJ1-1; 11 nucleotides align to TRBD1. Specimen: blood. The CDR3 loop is CASSPVAGTGGTEAFF. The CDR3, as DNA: TGCGCCAGCAGCCCGGTTGCCGGGACAGGGGGGACTGAAGCTTTCTTT.